The T cell receptor (beta chain) described here comes from a study of cytomegalovirus exposure and HLA in healthy donors. As for this clone: Its antigen is not identified.

It was with 60 Vbeta and 13 Jbeta primers that the PCR ran. Profiled with immunoSEQ multiplex PCR; TCRdb holds only in-frame clones, not every one. This sample contains roughly 220,000 clones. Study observations and caveats: It was assumed in the presence/absence analyses that sequencing depth was roughly uniform across donors. Several V segments, TRBV6-2 and TRBV6-3 among them, could not be told apart and were dropped.

Germline V lookup: CDR1 SGHRS, CDR2 YFSETQ. The CDR3 length is 15 residues. With 4 bases clipped from V and 10 bases from J, the junction kept 9 bases outside the gene matches. The V gene is TRBV5-1, the J gene TRBJ1-6; 9 positions agree with TRBD1. This sequence was found in a girl aged 2-10 years in good health and CMV-seropositive. Sequenced sample: PBMCs. The CDR3 here is CASSPGQGIGSPLHF. In nucleotides, the CDR3 is TGCGCCAGCAGCCCTGGACAGGGGATAGGATCACCCCTCCACTTT.